This passage covers 32 T cell receptor beta chains from one sample sequenced in a study of T cell changes during pregnancy in multiple sclerosis. This table comes from immunoSEQ multiplex PCR, and its TCRdb copy is limited to in-frame clones, with some not included. The data contain over 55,000 clones, approximately 90% of them seen just once; the ten biggest clones take up roughly 2.7%. Material: peripheral blood, obtained in the first trimester of pregnancy. The receptors were gathered from a female donor with multiple sclerosis, enrolled in a pregnancy study.

The chain is built from TRBV18 and TRBJ1-5, with 8 bases that match TRBD1. CDR3 length: 16 amino acids. Germline loops: CDR1 KGHSH, CDR2 LQKENI. After removal of 3 bases from V and 9 bases from J, the junction contained 13 bases not matched to a gene. The CDR3: CASSPPGQALNWPQHF. The CDR3 DNA reads TGTGCCAGCTCACCTCCGGGACAGGCGCTGAACTGGCCCCAGCATTTT.

The chain employs TRBV4-2 and TRBJ2-1; 8 nucleotides agree with TRBD2. The V gene end was trimmed by 1 base and the J gene end by 8 bases; junction bases not matched to a gene: 13. Germline V gene lookup returns CDR1 LGHNA and CDR2 YNFKEQ. This CDR3 has 17 residues. In DNA form, the CDR3 reads TGTGCCAGCAGCCAAGGTACCATAGCGGGAAGACTGGATGAGCAGTTCTTC. Amino acids: CASSQGTIAGRLDEQFF.

This sequence joins TRBV7-2 and TRBJ2-7; TRBD1 matches 7 bases. From germline, CDR1 is SGHTA and CDR2 FQGNSA. V gave up 4 bases and J gave up 2 bases; unmatched junction bases: 5. This CDR3 is 14 amino acids long. The CDR3 sequence is CASSSRDSTYEQYF. Here the CDR3 DNA reads TGTGCCAGCAGCTCCCGGGACAGTACCTACGAGCAGTACTTC.

This chain uses TRBV4-3 with TRBJ1-2, with 8 bases lining up with TRBD1. The CDR3 runs 20 residues. Germline V gene data show CDR1 as LGHNA and CDR2 as YSLEER. V lost 1 base, J lost 0 bases, and 16 bases stayed unmatched. CDR3 coding DNA: TGCGCCAGCAGCCAAGTGGGCAGGGGGCCTGAACAATTCTCTAACTATGGCTACACCTTC. Translation gives CASSQVGRGPEQFSNYGYTF.

The chain combines TRBV30 with TRBJ1-2, with TRBD1 matching 8 bases. Looked up from germline, CDR1 is GTSNPN and CDR2 is SVGIG (reference sequence). The CDR3 has 15 residues. Unmatched junction bases numbered 19, after V lost 8 bases and J lost 8 bases. CDR3 loop: CARRLIAGGAWGYTF. The CDR3 DNA is TGTGCCCGCCGGCTTATAGCAGGGGGCGCCTGGGGCTACACCTTC.

This clone was found once. V and J are TRBV27 and TRBJ1-5; D is uncertain. Germline V lookup: CDR1 MNHEY, CDR2 SMNVEV (reference sequence). The CDR3 totals 13 residues. Trimming left V 2 bases short and J 5 bases short, with 7 bases between. DNA for the CDR3: TGTGCCAGCAGTTTAGACTCGGATCAGCCCCAGCATTTT. This encodes CASSLDSDQPQHF.

This chain uses TRBV4-2 with TRBJ2-2; maybe TRBD2 (6 bases). The CDR3 totals 16 residues. In germline, CDR1 is LGHNA, CDR2 YNFKEQ. Deletions cut 0 bases from V and 4 bases from J, with 12 bases between. The CDR3 protein is CASSQEGGRVTGELFF. In DNA, the CDR3 is TGTGCCAGCAGCCAAGAGGGGGGTCGGGTCACCGGGGAGCTGTTTTTT.

The rearrangement uses TRBV5-5 and TRBJ2-7, with a possible D match to TRBD1 (6 bases). V was cut by 5 bases and J by 2 bases, with 11 bases left in between. The germline V gene has CDR1 SGHKS and CDR2 YYEKEE (reference sequence). This CDR3 is built from 13 residues. The CDR3 nucleotides are TGTGCCAGCAGTCAGAGACAGGCCTACGAGCAGTACTTC. Translated: CASSQRQAYEQYF.

The gene calls are TRBV5-1 and TRBJ1-1; no firm D call. V lost 2 bases to trimming and J lost 0 bases, with 8 bases between them. Germline V gene lookup returns CDR1 SGHRS and CDR2 YFSETQ. This CDR3 contains 14 residues. The CDR3 loop reads CASSLRSMNTEAFF. In DNA form, the CDR3 reads TGCGCCAGCAGCTTAAGGAGCATGAACACTGAAGCTTTCTTT. The variable domain in full, with the rest retrieved from reference TRBV5-1 and TRBJ1-1, is KAGVTQTPRYLIKTRGQQVTLSCSPISGHRSVSWYQQTPGQGLQFLFEYFSETQRNKGNFPGRFSGRQFSNSRSEMNVSTLELGDSALYLCASSLRSMNTEAFFGQGTRLTVV.

The rearrangement links TRBV6-5 to TRBJ2-7; TRBD2 agrees at 9 bases. CDR1 MNHEY and CDR2 SVGAGI come from the germline V gene. The CDR3 is 12 amino acids. Unmatched junction bases numbered 1, after V lost 5 bases and J lost 5 bases. This CDR3 reads CASSLAGNEQYF. In nucleotides, the CDR3 is TGTGCCAGCAGTCTAGCGGGAAACGAGCAGTACTTC.

This rearrangement joins TRBV18 to TRBJ1-1, with D unclear. This CDR3 is 13 amino acids long. V was trimmed by 4 bases and J by 0 bases, leaving 6 bases between them. In germline, CDR1 is KGHSH, CDR2 LQKENI. DNA of the CDR3: TGTGCCAGCTCACGAGACATGAACACTGAAGCTTTCTTT. Translating gives CASSRDMNTEAFF.

The V gene is TRBV19, the J gene TRBJ1-1; weak D call: TRBD1 (5 bases). This CDR3 is 15 amino acids long. Germline CDR1 is LNHDA and CDR2 is SQIVND (reference sequence). The V gene lost 5 bases and the J gene lost 2 bases, with 15 bases spanning the gap. CDR3 amino acids: CASSPPGLRNTEAFF. CDR3 nucleotide sequence: TGTGCCAGTAGTCCTCCGGGACTGAGAAACACTGAAGCTTTCTTT.

This chain joins TRBV27 and TRBJ1-1, with 8 positions matching TRBD1. The trim removed 4 bases at V and 1 base at J, leaving 2 bases unmatched. The germline V gene encodes CDR1 MNHEY and CDR2 SMNVEV (reference sequence). CDR3 length equals 14 residues. The CDR3 here is CASSSGGSNTEAFF. The CDR3 bases are TGTGCCAGCAGTTCAGGGGGCTCGAACACTGAAGCTTTCTTT.

The J gene is TRBJ1-1, the V gene TRBV4-3; TRBD1 matches 9 bases. CDR3 size: 18 residues. V trimming: 0 bases; J trimming: 5 bases; junction bases outside the gene matches: 13. The germline V gene has CDR1 LGHNA and CDR2 YSLEER. CDR3 region: CASSQDLGGTGRGTEAFF. The CDR3 DNA reads as TGCGCCAGCAGCCAAGATCTTGGAGGGACAGGGAGGGGGACTGAAGCTTTCTTT.

The chain uses TRBV27 and TRBJ2-7; 9 bases agree with TRBD1. The CDR3 covers 14 residues. The trim removed 4 bases at V and 6 bases at J, leaving 7 bases unmatched. Germline V gene data show CDR1 as MNHEY and CDR2 as SMNVEV (reference sequence). Here the CDR3 DNA reads TGTGCCAGCAGTTGGGGACAGGGCGTGGGCGAGCAGTACTTC. Translated, it gives CASSWGQGVGEQYF.

A few counts support this clone. This rearrangement joins TRBV14 to TRBJ1-2; perhaps TRBD1 as D (6 bases). Germline V gene lookup returns CDR1 SGHDN and CDR2 FVKESK. This CDR3 comprises 15 residues. Trimming took off 4 bases at V and 0 bases at J, with 12 bases between the two ends. The CDR3 DNA reads TGTGCCAGCAGCCCGGGACACAAGACTAACTATGGCTACACCTTC. Its protein is CASSPGHKTNYGYTF.

The V and J genes are TRBV7-6 and TRBJ2-7, with 10 nucleotides matching TRBD2. This CDR3 is built from 17 residues. CDR1 and CDR2 (germline): SGHVS, FNYEAQ. V shed 1 base and J 0 bases; nucleotides not matched to a gene: 6. This chain's CDR3 is CASSLEASGRVSYEQYF. The CDR3 nucleotides read TGTGCCAGCAGCTTAGAGGCTAGCGGGAGAGTCTCCTACGAGCAGTACTTC.

The chain joins TRBV7-2 to TRBJ2-5; D possibly corresponds to TRBD1 (6 bases). Trimming removed 1 base at V and 8 bases at J, with 14 bases between. Germline loops: CDR1 SGHTA, CDR2 FQGNSA. CDR3 length equals 14 residues. The CDR3 here is CASSLGLQGRTQYF. The CDR3 DNA is TGTGCCAGCAGCTTAGGGTTGCAGGGGCGTACCCAGTACTTC.

The chain combines TRBV7-2 with TRBJ1-5, with TRBD1 identical over 9 bases. There are 17 residues in the CDR3. V dropped 1 base and J dropped 1; count of bases not matched to a gene: 5. The germline gives CDR1 SGHTA, CDR2 FQGNSA. The CDR3: CASSLVGGTGSNQPQHF. The CDR3 coding sequence is TGTGCCAGCAGCTTAGTCGGCGGGACAGGGAGCAATCAGCCCCAGCATTTT.

V and J are TRBV4-1 and TRBJ2-1, with 11 bases that match TRBD1. J was trimmed by 7 bases and V by 4 bases; bases with no gene match: 3. Germline V gives CDR1 MGHRA, CDR2 YSYEKL. CDR3 length: 14 residues. The CDR3, as DNA: TGCGCCAGCAGCCCTGGACAGGGGGCGAATGAGCAGTTCTTC. It encodes CASSPGQGANEQFF.

The chain recombines TRBV19 with TRBJ2-6; TRBD1 is a possible D gene (6 bases). Deletions cut 2 bases from V and 4 bases from J, with 15 bases between. Germline values: CDR1 LNHDA, CDR2 SQIVND (reference sequence). This CDR3 contains 17 residues. CDR3 in amino acids: CASSIFQGTSGANVLTF. Written as DNA, the CDR3 is TGTGCCAGTAGTATATTTCAGGGGACCTCCGGGGCCAACGTCCTGACTTTC.

This chain connects TRBV27 to TRBJ2-1, with D tentatively TRBD1 (6 bases). V was cut by 11 bases and J by 2 bases, with 16 bases left in between. The germline CDR1 and CDR2 sequences are MNHEY and SMNVEV (reference sequence). The CDR3 consists of 14 residues. The DNA for the CDR3 is TGTGCCCCCAGGGGCAGGAGACCCTACAATGAGCAGTTCTTC. This encodes CAPRGRRPYNEQFF.

The chain carries TRBV9 and TRBJ2-1, with 9 nucleotides matching TRBD2. Looked up from germline, CDR1 is SGDLS and CDR2 is YYNGEE. The CDR3 covers 16 residues. The V and J ends lost 0 bases and 7 bases, in that order; junction bases with no gene match: 8. The CDR3 sequence is CASSVAPSGGLNEQFF. The CDR3 nucleotides read TGTGCCAGCAGCGTAGCTCCCAGCGGGGGGCTGAATGAGCAGTTCTTC.

V is TRBV21-1 and J is TRBJ1-1. TRBV21-1 is described as a pseudogene. There are 17 residues in the CDR3. CDR3 nucleotide sequence: TGTGCCAGCAGCAAAGCGCAGAATCGGGGCGGGAGCACTGAAGCTTTCTTT. Its protein is CASSKAQNRGGSTEAFF.

Comment on this clone: An end of the junction does not agree with germline; a read error may underlie this. The V and J genes are TRBV6-5 and TRBJ2-1; 14 bases are a match to TRBD2. The CDR3 is 15 amino acids. Germline V gives CDR1 MNHEY, CDR2 SVGAGI. CDR3 nucleotide sequence: TGTGCCGGCAGTAAGACTAGCGGGGGGGCTGATGAGCAGTTCTTC. It is translated as CAGSKTSGGADEQFF.

The chain employs TRBV5-1 and TRBJ1-2; D is unresolved. The CDR3 is 15 residues long. The V and J ends lost 0 bases and 4 bases respectively, with 13 bases between them. CDR1 SGHRS and CDR2 YFSETQ come from the germline V gene. The CDR3 DNA reads as TGCGCCAGCAGCTTGGACCCCGTGAGTATCTATGGCTACACCTTC. This codes for CASSLDPVSIYGYTF.

This rearrangement joins TRBV9 to TRBJ2-7, with D hard to call. Deletions cut 0 bases from V and 0 bases from J, with 10 bases between. Germline CDR1 SGDLS, CDR2 YYNGEE. The CDR3 is 15 amino acids. The CDR3 reads CASSVGRERSYEQYF. CDR3 DNA sequence: TGTGCCAGCAGCGTAGGTCGCGAGCGCTCCTACGAGCAGTACTTC. The complete variable domain, with remaining parts taken from reference TRBV9 and TRBJ2-7, reads DSGVTQTPKHLITATGQRVTLRCSPRSGDLSVYWYQQSLDQGLQFLIQYYNGEERAKGNILERFSAQQFPDLHSELNLSSLELGDSALYFCASSVGRERSYEQYFGPGTRLTVT.

V usage is TRBV30 and J usage is TRBJ2-1, with D hard to call. The CDR3 is 12 residues long. Trimming took off 3 bases at V and 5 bases at J, with 8 bases between the two ends. The germline V gene has CDR1 GTSNPN and CDR2 SVGIG (reference sequence). The CDR3 DNA reads TGTGCCTGGAGCCCTTTAAACAATGAGCAGTTCTTC. Protein: CAWSPLNNEQFF.

The rearrangement joins TRBV18 to TRBJ2-1; 7 bases match TRBD2. CDR3 length equals 16 residues. V shed 0 bases and J 4 bases; nucleotides not matched to a gene: 6. Germline V lookup: CDR1 KGHSH, CDR2 LQKENI. The CDR3 loop reads CASSPPSGIGYNEQFF. The CDR3 nucleotides read TGTGCCAGCTCACCACCGAGCGGGATCGGTTACAATGAGCAGTTCTTC. The complete variable domain, with remaining parts taken from reference TRBV18 and TRBJ2-1, reads NAGVMQNPRHLVRRRGQEARLRCSPMKGHSHVYWYRQLPEEGLKFMVYLQKENIIDESGMPKERFSAEFPKEGPSILRIQQVVRGDSAAYFCASSPPSGIGYNEQFFGPGTRLTVL.

The chain employs TRBV4-3 and TRBJ2-5, with no clear D. V was pared by 0 bases and J by 1 base, with 18 bases between. CDR1 is LGHNA and CDR2 is YSLEER in the germline V gene. The CDR3 covers 18 residues. The CDR3 protein is CASSQDWYGAPSQETQYF. Here the CDR3 DNA reads TGCGCCAGCAGCCAAGATTGGTACGGAGCCCCCAGCCAAGAGACCCAGTACTTC.

V usage is TRBV7-2 and J usage is TRBJ2-3, with 7 bases identical to TRBD2. The J segment lost 2 bases and the V segment lost 5 bases, leaving 16 bases of the junction unmatched. Germline V lookup: CDR1 SGHTA, CDR2 FQGNSA. The CDR3 runs to 18 residues. The CDR3 here is CASSPGGLAGGNTDTQYF. As DNA, the CDR3 is TGTGCCAGCAGCCCCGGAGGGCTAGCCGGGGGGAACACAGATACGCAGTATTTT.

This clone has only a few counts. J is TRBJ2-7 and V is TRBV7-9, with D uncertain. V lost 1 base and J lost 0, with 7 bases in between. This CDR3 comprises 14 residues. Germline CDR1 is SEHNR and CDR2 is FQNEAQ (reference sequence). The CDR3 sequence is CASSLVVSSYEQYF. In nucleotides, the CDR3 is TGTGCCAGCAGCTTAGTAGTTAGCTCCTACGAGCAGTACTTC.